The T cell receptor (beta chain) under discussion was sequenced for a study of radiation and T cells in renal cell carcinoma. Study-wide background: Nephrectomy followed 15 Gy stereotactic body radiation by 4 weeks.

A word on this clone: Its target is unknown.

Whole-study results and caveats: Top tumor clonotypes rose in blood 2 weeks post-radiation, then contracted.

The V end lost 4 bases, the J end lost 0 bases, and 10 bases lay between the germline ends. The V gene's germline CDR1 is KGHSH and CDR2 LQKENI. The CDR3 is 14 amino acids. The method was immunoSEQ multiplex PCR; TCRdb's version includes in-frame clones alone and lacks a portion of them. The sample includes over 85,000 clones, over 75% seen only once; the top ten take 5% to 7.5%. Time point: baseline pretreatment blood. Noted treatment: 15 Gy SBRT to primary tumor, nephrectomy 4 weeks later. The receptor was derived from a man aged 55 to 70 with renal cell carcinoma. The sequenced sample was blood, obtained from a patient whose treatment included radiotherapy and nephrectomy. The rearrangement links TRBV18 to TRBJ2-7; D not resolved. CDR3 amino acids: CASSLYPSSYEQYF. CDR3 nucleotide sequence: TGTGCCAGCTCACTATACCCAAGCTCCTACGAGCAGTACTTC.